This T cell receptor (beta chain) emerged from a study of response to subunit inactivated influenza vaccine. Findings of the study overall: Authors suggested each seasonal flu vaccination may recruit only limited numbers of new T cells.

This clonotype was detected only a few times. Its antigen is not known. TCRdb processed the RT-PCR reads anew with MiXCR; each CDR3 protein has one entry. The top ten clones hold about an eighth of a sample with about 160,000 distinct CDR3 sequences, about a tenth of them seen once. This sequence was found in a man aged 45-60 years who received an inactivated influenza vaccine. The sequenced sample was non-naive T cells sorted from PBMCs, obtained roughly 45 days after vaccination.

CDR3 protein: CASSTRQGATGELFF. In nucleotides, the CDR3 is TGTGCCAGCAGCACAAGACAGGGGGCCACCGGGGAGCTGTTTTTT. The chain joins TRBV7-2 to TRBJ2-2; 10 nucleotides match TRBD1. J gave up 4 bases and V 5 bases, and 4 bases lay outside the gene matches. The CDR3 loop spans 15 amino acids. CDR1 and CDR2 from the germline V gene are SGHTA and FQGNSA.